Below, 9 T cell receptor beta chains from the same sample are listed, as sequenced in a study of blood T cell repertoires in COVID-19 (TCRdb year 2020). The library was obtained by the immunoSEQ multiplex PCR assay. Sourced from immuneACCESS, this table was stored by TCRdb with only in-frame sequences that have V and J called. A share of the clones is absent; for the studies checked, an unresolved V gene accounts for under half, and the remainder has no known explanation. This sample lists tens of thousands of clones; about 90% were detected once. Jointly, the top ten make up approximately 2.5% of the sample. The sample consisted of peripheral blood. The receptors were gathered from a man between 45 and 60 years old with active COVID-19.

The rearrangement joins TRBV5-1 to TRBJ1-1; D is undetermined. This CDR3 is 16 amino acids long. Per the germline V gene, CDR1 is SGHRS and CDR2 is YFSETQ. Trimming left V 4 bases short and J 1 base short, with 17 bases between. The CDR3 DNA is TGCGCCAGCAGCACCGGCCCCGGCGAGGGGAACACTGAAGCTTTCTTT. This gives the protein CASSTGPGEGNTEAFF.

The gene calls are TRBV18 and TRBJ2-1, with 8 bases fitting TRBD1. V was pared by 3 bases and J by 9 bases, with 7 bases of the junction left unmatched. CDR1 is KGHSH and CDR2 is LQKENI in the germline V gene. The CDR3 is made up of 14 amino acids. This CDR3 reads CASSPWTGSSEQFF. The CDR3 DNA is TGTGCCAGCTCACCCTGGACAGGGTCTAGTGAGCAGTTCTTC.

This clone appeared once. The rearrangement links TRBV5-8 to TRBJ1-1; the D gene is possibly TRBD1 (6 bases). The V end lost 3 bases, the J end lost 0 bases, and 9 bases lay between the germline ends. The CDR3 totals 14 residues. In germline, CDR1 is SGHTS, CDR2 YDEGEE. CDR3 region: CASSSGQLNTEAFF. CDR3 DNA sequence: TGTGCCAGCAGCTCAGGACAGCTGAACACTGAAGCTTTCTTT. The whole variable domain, remainder taken from reference TRBV5-8 and TRBJ1-1, is EAGVTQSPTHLIKTRGQQATLRCSPISGHTSVYWYQQALGLGLQFLLWYDEGEERNRGNFPPRFSGRQFPNYSSELNVNALELEDSALYLCASSSGQLNTEAFFGQGTRLTVV.

The chain combines TRBV10-1 with TRBJ2-7; tentative D call: TRBD2 (5 bases). Trimming pared 8 bases from V and 7 bases from J, leaving 18 bases between. The CDR3 consists of 13 residues. Looked up from germline, CDR1 is WNHNN and CDR2 is SYGVQD (reference sequence). The chain's CDR3 is CASSTGQSGEQYF. The CDR3, as DNA: TGCGCCAGCTCGACCGGGCAGTCGGGGGAGCAGTACTTC.

The chain carries TRBV5-1 and TRBJ1-1; D is unresolved. CDR3 size: 14 residues. Trimming took off 1 base at V and 0 bases at J, with 7 bases between the two ends. Per the germline V gene, CDR1 is SGHRS and CDR2 is YFSETQ. The CDR3 sequence is CASSLSGMNTEAFF. The CDR3 DNA reads as TGCGCCAGCAGCTTGTCCGGGATGAACACTGAAGCTTTCTTT.

This rearrangement joins TRBV19 to TRBJ2-5, with D uncertain. Trimming took 2 bases from V and 1 from J, leaving 8 bases between them. Germline-derived CDR1 and CDR2 are LNHDA and SQIVND (reference sequence). This CDR3 region has 14 residues. The CDR3, as DNA: TGTGCCAGTAGTATACAGTACAGCCAAGAGACCCAGTACTTC. It codes for CASSIQYSQETQYF.

CDR3 DNA sequence: TGTGCCTTCAATGAGGACAGGACCGGCTATGGCTACACCTTC. Translated, it gives CAFNEDRTGYGYTF. This rearrangement joins TRBV30 to TRBJ1-2; 7 nucleotides match TRBD1. CDR3 size: 14 residues. Germline CDR1 reads GTSNPN; CDR2 reads SVGIG (reference sequence). With V trimmed by 7 bases and J by 4 bases, 12 bases remained unmatched.

This chain links TRBV7-8 with TRBJ1-1; D possibly corresponds to TRBD1 (6 bases). Germline V gene sequence: CDR1 SGHVS, CDR2 FQNEAQ. The CDR3 spans 12 residues. V shed 8 bases and J shed 7 bases, with 14 bases lying between them. The CDR3 loop is CASAQGPSEAFF. In nucleotides, the CDR3 is TGTGCCAGCGCACAGGGCCCGAGTGAAGCTTTCTTT.

This chain links TRBV19 with TRBJ2-1; D may be TRBD1 (6 bases). The length of the CDR3 is 16 residues. V was shortened by 3 bases and J by 5 bases, with 17 bases between the two germline ends. Germline-derived CDR1 and CDR2 are LNHDA and SQIVND (reference sequence). The DNA for the CDR3 is TGTGCCAGTAGTATTAGACAGGCCTCACTGGACAATGAGCAGTTCTTC. This sequence encodes CASSIRQASLDNEQFF.